This T cell receptor beta chain was captured by sequencing in a study of T cell responses to AZD1222 COVID-19 vaccine. Regarding the study as a whole: Across spike, vaccine-associated CD4 TCRs were found, dominant at 160-218 and 743-854. Just a handful of AZD1222 recipients tested seropositive at baseline. Unmutated variant regions reportedly attract nearly half of all spike-specific TCRs.

Using immunoSEQ multiplex PCR, the repertoire was profiled, and TCRdb retains in-frame clones only, with some absent. This table has 70,000 to 85,000 clones, 83% appearing once. The study pooled second doses at about 4 or about 12 weeks. Germline V gene data show CDR1 as SGDLS and CDR2 as YYNGEE. Germline trimming cut 4 bases from V and 3 bases from J; bases unmatched to any gene: 8. The CDR3 length is 15 residues. As for this clone: Its antigen is unidentified.

This TCR derives from an adult who received the AZD1222 COVID-19 vaccine. Sequences were derived from peripheral blood, sampled 28 days after the second AZD1222 dose. This chain links TRBV9 with TRBJ2-3; 7 bases map to TRBD2. The CDR3 sequence: CASSPKEAGTDTQYF. The CDR3 DNA reads TGTGCCAGCAGCCCAAAGGAAGCGGGGACAGATACGCAGTATTTT.